This T cell receptor beta chain was profiled in a study of tumor-infiltrating lymphocytes in primary liver carcinoma. On this clonotype: Its antigen is currently unknown. The junction shows a germline mismatch at one end, possibly a read error.

Extraction of RNA together with DNA used 20-30 mg of unsorted bulk tissue. All tumor samples contained more than 85% viable tumor cells. Overall study results and limits: A significantly higher top-250-clone fraction was recorded for tumors than for blood (p = 0.039).

The germline V gene has CDR1 SQVTM and CDR2 ANQGSEA. CDR3 length: 14 amino acids. TCR beta cDNA was prepared out of roughly 490 ng total RNA by means of a constant-region primer. Three nested multiplex PCR rounds of slightly modified ARM-PCR generated TCR beta libraries. TRBV1-TRBV30 forward and Cbeta reverse primers drove the first two approximately 11-cycle rounds. Using its own MiXCR run on the multiplex PCR reads, TCRdb lists one record per CDR3 protein. The data show about 44,000 distinct CDR3 sequences, with roughly 77% seen just once and about a quarter held by the top ten. This clonotype was sampled from a middle-aged man with primary liver carcinoma and hepatitis B virus infection. The specimen was liver tumor tissue from sampling region 3. The subset: tumor region T3, left-lateral pole. This rearrangement joins TRBV29-1 to TRBJ2-5; 7 bases are a match to TRBD1. The CDR3 sequence: CSVDGTVAQETQYF. The DNA of the CDR3 is TGCAGCGTTGATGGGACAGTGGCCCAGGAGACTCAGTACTTC.